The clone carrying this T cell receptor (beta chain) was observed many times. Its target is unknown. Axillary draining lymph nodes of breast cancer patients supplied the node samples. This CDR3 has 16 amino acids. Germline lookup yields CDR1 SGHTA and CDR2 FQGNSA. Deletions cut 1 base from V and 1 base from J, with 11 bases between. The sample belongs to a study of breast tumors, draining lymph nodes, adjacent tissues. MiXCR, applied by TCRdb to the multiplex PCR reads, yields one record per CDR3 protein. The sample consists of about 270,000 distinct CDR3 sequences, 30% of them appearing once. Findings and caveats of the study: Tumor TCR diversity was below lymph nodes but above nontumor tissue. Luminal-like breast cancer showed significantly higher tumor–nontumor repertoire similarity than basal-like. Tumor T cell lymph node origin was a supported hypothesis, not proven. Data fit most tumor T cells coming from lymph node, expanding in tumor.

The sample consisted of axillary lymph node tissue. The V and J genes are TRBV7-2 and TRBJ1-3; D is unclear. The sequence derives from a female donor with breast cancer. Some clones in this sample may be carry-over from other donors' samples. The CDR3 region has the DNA TGTGCCAGCAGCTTAGGACTTCCGGGTTCTGGAAACACCATATATTTT. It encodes CASSLGLPGSGNTIYF.